The source of this T cell receptor beta chain is a study of CD8+CD57+ T cells in acquired aplastic anemia. Both TCR beta VDJ combination and CDR3 sequence profiling were carried out. Genomic DNA was the template for this profiling. TCRdb recomputed calls from the reads with MiXCR, one row per CDR3 protein. The sample holds roughly 250,000 distinct CDR3 sequences, approximately 45% seen once. Patients picked for sequencing had shown CD8+CD57+ cell expansion detected by flow cytometry. Blood sampling was performed on the patients, and none of them had received therapy by then. This clonotype occurred many times. The CDR3 contains 16 residues. The germline CDR1 and CDR2 sequences are MRHNA and SNTAGT. Trimming removed 0 bases at V and 0 bases at J, with 9 bases between.

This clonotype was sampled from a human donor with aplastic anemia. The sequencing input was sorted CD4+, CD8+, or CD8+CD57+ T cells (not recorded which) from PBMCs. V gene TRBV6-4 combines with J gene TRBJ2-1, with no clear D. Here the CDR3 reads CASSDSAESSYNEQFF. In DNA, the CDR3 is TGTGCCAGCAGTGACTCGGCCGAAAGCTCCTACAATGAGCAGTTCTTC.